This TCR beta chain was documented in a study of T cells after yellow fever vaccination. TCR cDNA, made by 5'RACE template switching, carried an added universal primer site and UMIs. Using its own MiXCR run on the 5' RACE reads, TCRdb lists one record per CDR3 protein. Of approximately 12,000 distinct CDR3 sequences in the sample, roughly 5.8% are singletons; the top ten hold roughly 0.9%. Unmatched junction bases numbered 8, after V lost 6 bases and J lost 7 bases. CDR3 length equals 17 residues. CDR1 and CDR2 (germline): SNHLY, FYNNEI. This clonotype was detected ten times or more. Sample: PBMCs, either bulk or a sorted T-cell subset (CD4+, CD8+, memory, or dextramer-sorted; not recorded which), taken on the day of the yellow fever booster vaccination. This receptor was identified in a man aged 25 to 40 who received the YFV17D yellow fever vaccine. The genes are TRBV2 and TRBJ2-2; 16 nucleotides match TRBD2. The CDR3 loop is CASRGLAGGPRDGELFF. The DNA for the CDR3 is TGTGCCAGCAGGGGACTAGCGGGAGGGCCACGGGACGGGGAGCTGTTTTTT.